This TCR beta chain was sequenced in a study of vaccination and CD4 T cells after COVID-19. Study context: The convalescents included six males and four females, and among them two were Hispanic while seven were Caucasian. Study-wide findings and caveats: Convalescent patients had a median roughly 84% of post-vaccine SARS-CoV-2-reactive clones that were detected only after vaccination, not before it. In median terms, SARS-CoV-2-reactive clonotypes went from about 20 to 38, a nonsignificant rise.

Sequencing of DNA taken from cultured CD4+ T cells relied on the Oncomine TCR Beta short-read assay. TCRdb ran MiXCR on the PCR reads and lists one entry per CDR3 protein. Counted here are approximately 15,000 distinct CDR3 sequences, about 59% occurring once; the ten biggest clones make up 6% to 7.5%. Comments on this clonotype: Its antigen is undetermined.

Specified treatment: 10-day PBMC culture with coronavirus spike peptide pools or control peptides (ViraFEST assay). Peptide pools at approximately 10 ug/ml stimulated under 2.5 million PBMCs per well with 10 IU/ml IL-2. V was clipped by 1 base and J by 4 bases, with 11 bases between them. Per germline, CDR1 SGHTA and CDR2 FQGNSA. There are 15 residues in the CDR3. This TCR was sampled from a human donor who had recovered from COVID-19. This chain connects TRBV7-2 to TRBJ1-3; D not certain. The sample comprised CD4+ T cells from blood, cultured in vitro. The CDR3 sequence is CASSLGPGSGNTIYF. CDR3 sequence (DNA): TGTGCCAGCAGCTTAGGCCCGGGTTCAGGAAACACCATATATTTT.